This T cell receptor (beta chain) derives from a study of T cell repertoires in cytomegalovirus infection. Regarding the study as a whole: CMV-specific HLA-C-restricted TCR beta clonotypes dominated the ex vivo response.

The CDR3 totals 13 residues. The germline V gene encodes CDR1 SNHLY and CDR2 FYNNEI. V gave up 7 bases and J gave up 3 bases, with 10 bases separating them. Points on this clonotype: Its antigen remains unknown.

TCRdb reanalysed the reads using MiXCR and keeps one entry per CDR3 protein. The data contain approximately 290,000 distinct CDR3 sequences, around 25% of them singletons. The chain has TRBV2 and TRBJ2-1; D is undetermined. The sequence was obtained from a human donor in good health (CMV status not recorded). Some clones in this sample may be carry-over from other donors' samples. The sample comprised PBMCs. The CDR3 reads CASNFEDYNEQFF. The CDR3 DNA reads as TGTGCCAGCAATTTTGAGGACTACAATGAGCAGTTCTTC.